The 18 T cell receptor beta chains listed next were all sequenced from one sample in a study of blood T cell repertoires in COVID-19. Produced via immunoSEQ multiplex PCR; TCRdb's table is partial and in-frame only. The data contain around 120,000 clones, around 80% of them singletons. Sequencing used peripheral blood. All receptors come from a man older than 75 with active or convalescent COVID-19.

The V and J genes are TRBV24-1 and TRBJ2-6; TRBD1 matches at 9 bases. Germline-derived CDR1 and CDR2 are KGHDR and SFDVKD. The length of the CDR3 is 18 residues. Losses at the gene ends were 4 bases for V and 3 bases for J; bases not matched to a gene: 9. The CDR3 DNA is TGTGCCACCAGTGACCTCGGACAGGGGCTGGGTGGGGCCAACGTCCTGACTTTC. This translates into CATSDLGQGLGGANVLTF.

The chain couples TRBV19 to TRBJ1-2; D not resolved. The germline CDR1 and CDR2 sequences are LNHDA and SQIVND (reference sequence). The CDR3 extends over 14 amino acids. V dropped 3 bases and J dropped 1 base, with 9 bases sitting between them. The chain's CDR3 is CASSMRELNYGYTF. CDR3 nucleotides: TGTGCCAGTAGTATGCGGGAGCTTAACTATGGCTACACCTTC.

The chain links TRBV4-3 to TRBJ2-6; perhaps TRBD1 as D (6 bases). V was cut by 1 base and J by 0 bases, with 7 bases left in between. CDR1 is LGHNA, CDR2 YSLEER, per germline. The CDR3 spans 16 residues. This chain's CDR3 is CASSQGGLSGANVLTF. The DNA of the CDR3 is TGCGCCAGCAGCCAAGGGGGGCTCTCTGGGGCCAACGTCCTGACTTTC.

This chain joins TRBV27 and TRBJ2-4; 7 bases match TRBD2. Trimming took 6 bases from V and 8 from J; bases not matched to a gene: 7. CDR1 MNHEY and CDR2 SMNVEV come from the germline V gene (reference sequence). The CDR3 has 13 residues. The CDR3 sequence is CASSPGLADIQYF. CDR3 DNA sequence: TGTGCCAGCAGCCCGGGGCTAGCGGACATTCAGTACTTC.

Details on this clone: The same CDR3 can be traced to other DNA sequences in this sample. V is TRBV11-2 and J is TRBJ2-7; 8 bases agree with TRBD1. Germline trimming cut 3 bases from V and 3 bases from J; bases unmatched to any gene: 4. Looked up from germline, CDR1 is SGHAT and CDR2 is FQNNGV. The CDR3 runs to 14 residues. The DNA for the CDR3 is TGTGCCAGCAGCTTTGGACAGGGCGGCTACGAGCAGTACTTC. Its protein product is CASSFGQGGYEQYF. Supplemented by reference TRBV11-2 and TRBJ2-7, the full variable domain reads EAGVAQSPRYKIIEKRQSVAFWCNPISGHATLYWYQQILGQGPKLLIQFQNNGVVDDSQLPKDRFSAERLKGVDSTLKIQPAKLEDSAVYLCASSFGQGGYEQYFGPGTRLTVT.

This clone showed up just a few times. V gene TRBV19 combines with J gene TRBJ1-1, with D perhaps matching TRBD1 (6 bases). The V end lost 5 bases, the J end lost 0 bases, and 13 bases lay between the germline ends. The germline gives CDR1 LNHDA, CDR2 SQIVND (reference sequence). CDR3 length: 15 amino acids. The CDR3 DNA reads TGTGCCAGTAGTGACCCGGGACAAATGAACACTGAAGCTTTCTTT. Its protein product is CASSDPGQMNTEAFF.

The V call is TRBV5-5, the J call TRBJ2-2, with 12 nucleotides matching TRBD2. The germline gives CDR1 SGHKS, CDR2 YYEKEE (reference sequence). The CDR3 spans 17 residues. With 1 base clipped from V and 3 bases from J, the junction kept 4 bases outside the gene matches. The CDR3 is CASSLRRLAGDTGELFF. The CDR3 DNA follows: TGTGCCAGCAGCTTGAGAAGACTAGCGGGGGACACCGGGGAGCTGTTTTTT.

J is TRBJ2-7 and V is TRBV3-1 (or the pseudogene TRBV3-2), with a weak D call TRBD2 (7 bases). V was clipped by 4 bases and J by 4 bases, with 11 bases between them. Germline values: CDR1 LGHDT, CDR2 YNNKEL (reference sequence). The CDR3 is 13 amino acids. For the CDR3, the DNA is TGTGCCAGCAGCCGGGGGGGCGAATACGAGCAGTACTTC. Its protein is CASSRGGEYEQYF.

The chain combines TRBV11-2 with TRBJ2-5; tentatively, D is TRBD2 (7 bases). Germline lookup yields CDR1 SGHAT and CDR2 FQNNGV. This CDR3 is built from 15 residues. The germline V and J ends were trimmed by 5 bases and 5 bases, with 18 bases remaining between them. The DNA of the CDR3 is TGTGCCAGCAGCCCGAGACGGGGGGCCTATGAGACCCAGTACTTC. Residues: CASSPRRGAYETQYF.

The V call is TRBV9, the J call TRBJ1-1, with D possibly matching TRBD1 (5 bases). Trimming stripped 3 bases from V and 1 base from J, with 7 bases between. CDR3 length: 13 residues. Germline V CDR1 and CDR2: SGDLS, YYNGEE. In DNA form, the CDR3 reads TGTGCCAGCAGCGCAGGGTCGAACACTGAAGCTTTCTTT. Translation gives CASSAGSNTEAFF.

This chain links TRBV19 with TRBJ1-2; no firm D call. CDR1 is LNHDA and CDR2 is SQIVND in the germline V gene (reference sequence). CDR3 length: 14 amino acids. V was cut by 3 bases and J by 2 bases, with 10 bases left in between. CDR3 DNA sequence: TGTGCCAGTAGTATTCGCGAGAGAAACTATGGCTACACCTTC. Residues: CASSIRERNYGYTF.

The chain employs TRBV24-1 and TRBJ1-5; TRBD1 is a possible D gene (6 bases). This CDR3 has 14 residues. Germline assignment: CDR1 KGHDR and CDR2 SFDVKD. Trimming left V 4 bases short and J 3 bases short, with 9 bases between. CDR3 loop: CATSERDTNQPQHF. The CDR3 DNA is TGTGCCACCAGTGAGAGGGACACCAATCAGCCCCAGCATTTT.

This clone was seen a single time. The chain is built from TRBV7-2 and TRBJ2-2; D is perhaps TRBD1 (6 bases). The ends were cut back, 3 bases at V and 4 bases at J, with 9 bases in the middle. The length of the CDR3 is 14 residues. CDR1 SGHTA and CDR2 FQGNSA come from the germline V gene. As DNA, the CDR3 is TGTGCCAGCAGCTTTCAGGGGACCACCGGGGAGCTGTTTTTT. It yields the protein CASSFQGTTGELFF.

This chain's CDR3 is CASSQSFSFTDTQYF. The CDR3 DNA sequence: TGCGCCAGCAGCCAATCCTTCAGTTTCACAGATACGCAGTATTTT. J is TRBJ2-3 and V is TRBV4-1; no clear D. The germline gives CDR1 MGHRA, CDR2 YSYEKL. Trimming shortened V by 2 bases and J by 2 bases, and 11 bases separated the two germline ends. The CDR3 runs to 15 residues.

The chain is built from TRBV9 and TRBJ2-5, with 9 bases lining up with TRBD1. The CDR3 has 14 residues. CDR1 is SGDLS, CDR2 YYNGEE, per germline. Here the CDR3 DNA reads TGTGCTTCTACCCCGACAGGGGGTAGGGAGACCCAGTACTTC. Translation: CASTPTGGRETQYF.

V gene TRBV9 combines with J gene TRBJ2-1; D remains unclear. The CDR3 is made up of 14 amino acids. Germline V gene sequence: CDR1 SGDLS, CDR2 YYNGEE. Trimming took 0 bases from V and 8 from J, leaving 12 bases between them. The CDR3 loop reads CASSVAGPPDEQFF. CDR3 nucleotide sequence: TGTGCCAGCAGCGTAGCTGGGCCCCCCGATGAGCAGTTCTTC. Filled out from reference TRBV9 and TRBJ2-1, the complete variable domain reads DSGVTQTPKHLITATGQRVTLRCSPRSGDLSVYWYQQSLDQGLQFLIQYYNGEERAKGNILERFSAQQFPDLHSELNLSSLELGDSALYFCASSVAGPPDEQFFGPGTRLTVL.

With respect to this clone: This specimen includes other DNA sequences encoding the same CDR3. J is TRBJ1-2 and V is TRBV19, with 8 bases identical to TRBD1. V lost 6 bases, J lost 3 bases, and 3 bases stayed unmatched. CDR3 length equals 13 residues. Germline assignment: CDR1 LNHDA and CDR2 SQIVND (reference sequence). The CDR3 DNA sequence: TGTGCCAGTAGAGGACAGGGCGACTATGGCTACACCTTC. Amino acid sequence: CASRGQGDYGYTF.

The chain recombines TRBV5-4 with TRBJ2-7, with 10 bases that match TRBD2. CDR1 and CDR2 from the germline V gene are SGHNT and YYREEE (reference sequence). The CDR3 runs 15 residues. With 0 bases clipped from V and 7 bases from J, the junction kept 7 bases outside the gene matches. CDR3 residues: CASSLGSGGLGEQYF. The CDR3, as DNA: TGTGCCAGCAGCTTGGGTAGCGGGGGGCTCGGGGAGCAGTACTTC.